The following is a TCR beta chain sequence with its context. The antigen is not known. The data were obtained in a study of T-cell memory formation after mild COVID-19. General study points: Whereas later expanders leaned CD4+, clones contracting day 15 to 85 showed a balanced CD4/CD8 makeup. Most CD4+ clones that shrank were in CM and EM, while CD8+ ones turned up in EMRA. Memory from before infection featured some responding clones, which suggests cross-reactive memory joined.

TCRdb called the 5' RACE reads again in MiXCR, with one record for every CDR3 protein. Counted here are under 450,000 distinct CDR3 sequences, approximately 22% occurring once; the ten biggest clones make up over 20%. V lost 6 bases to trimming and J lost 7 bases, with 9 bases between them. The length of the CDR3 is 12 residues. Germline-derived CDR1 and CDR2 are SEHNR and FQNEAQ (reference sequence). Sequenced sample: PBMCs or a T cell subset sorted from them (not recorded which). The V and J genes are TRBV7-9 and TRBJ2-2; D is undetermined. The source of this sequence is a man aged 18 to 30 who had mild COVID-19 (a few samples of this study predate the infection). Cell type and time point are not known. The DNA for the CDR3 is TGTGCCAGCAGATATGATGGCGGGGAGCTGTTTTTT. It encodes CASRYDGGELFF. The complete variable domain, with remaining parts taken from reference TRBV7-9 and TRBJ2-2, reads DTGVSQNPRHKITKRGQNVTFRCDPISEHNRLYWYRQTLGQGPEFLTYFQNEAQLEKSRLLSDRFSAERPKGSFSTLEIQRTEQGDSAMYLCASRYDGGELFFGEGSRLTVL.